The clone carrying this T cell receptor beta chain was recorded a few times. Its antigen is not identified. PCR was performed a second time for about 7 to 11 cycles using a sample-barcoded 5' primer and a J-beta primer mix. Each TCR beta cDNA got a 12-nucleotide random molecular identifier. Using its own MiXCR run on the 5' RACE reads, TCRdb lists one record per CDR3 protein. The sample lists some 1.5 million distinct CDR3 sequences, 28% occurring once. The sample belongs to a study of blood T cells in healthy people across ages. Broader study findings: Per million T cells, TCR beta diversity dropped about linearly as age rose. Both naive CD4+ cell counts and diversity were greater in long-lived donors than in aged donors.

Trimming took 8 bases from V and 5 from J, leaving 18 bases between them. CDR3 length: 14 residues. Germline CDR1 reads MNHNS; CDR2 reads SASEGT. V usage is TRBV6-1 and J usage is TRBJ1-2; no clear D. The origin of this receptor is a young woman in good health. Source material: blood. CDR3 in DNA: TGTGCCAGCGAACCGGGAGACTCCTCATATGGCTACACCTTC. Translating it yields CASEPGDSSYGYTF.